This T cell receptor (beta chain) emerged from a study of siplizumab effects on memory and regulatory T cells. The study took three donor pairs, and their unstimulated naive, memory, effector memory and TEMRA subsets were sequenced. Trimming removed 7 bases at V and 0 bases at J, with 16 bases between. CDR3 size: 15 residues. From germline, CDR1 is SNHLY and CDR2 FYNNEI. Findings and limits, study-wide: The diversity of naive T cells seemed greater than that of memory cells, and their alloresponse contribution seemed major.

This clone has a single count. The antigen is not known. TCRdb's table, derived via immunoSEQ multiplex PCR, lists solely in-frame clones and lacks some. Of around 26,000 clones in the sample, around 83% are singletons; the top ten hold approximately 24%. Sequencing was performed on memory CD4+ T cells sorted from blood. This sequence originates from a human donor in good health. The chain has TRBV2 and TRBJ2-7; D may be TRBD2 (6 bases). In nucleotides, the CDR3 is TGTGCCAGCAAGATTGGGAGTAGCGGCTCCTACGAGCAGTACTTC. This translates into CASKIGSSGSYEQYF.